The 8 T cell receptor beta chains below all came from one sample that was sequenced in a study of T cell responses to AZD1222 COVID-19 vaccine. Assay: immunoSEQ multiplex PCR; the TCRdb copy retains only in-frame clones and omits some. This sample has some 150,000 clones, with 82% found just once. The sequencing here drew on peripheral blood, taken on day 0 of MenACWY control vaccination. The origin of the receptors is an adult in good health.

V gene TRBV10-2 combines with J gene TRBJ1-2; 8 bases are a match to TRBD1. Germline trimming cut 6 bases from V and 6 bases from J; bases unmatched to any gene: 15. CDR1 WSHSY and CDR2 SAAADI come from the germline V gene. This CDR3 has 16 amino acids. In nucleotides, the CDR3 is TGCGCCAGCAGCGAAACCCAGCGGGGCAGGGGGCATGGCTACACCTTC. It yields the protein CASSETQRGRGHGYTF.

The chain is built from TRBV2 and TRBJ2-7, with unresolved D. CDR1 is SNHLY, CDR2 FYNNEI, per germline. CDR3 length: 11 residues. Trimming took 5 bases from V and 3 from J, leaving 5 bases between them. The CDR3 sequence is CASSPDYEQYF. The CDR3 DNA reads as TGTGCCAGCAGTCCCGACTACGAGCAGTACTTC.

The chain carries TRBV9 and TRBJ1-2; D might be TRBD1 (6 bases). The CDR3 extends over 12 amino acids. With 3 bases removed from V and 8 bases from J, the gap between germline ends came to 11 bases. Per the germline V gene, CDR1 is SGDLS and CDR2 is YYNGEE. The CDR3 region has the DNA TGTGCCAGCAGCGGACAGGAGTGGGGCTACACCTTC. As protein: CASSGQEWGYTF.

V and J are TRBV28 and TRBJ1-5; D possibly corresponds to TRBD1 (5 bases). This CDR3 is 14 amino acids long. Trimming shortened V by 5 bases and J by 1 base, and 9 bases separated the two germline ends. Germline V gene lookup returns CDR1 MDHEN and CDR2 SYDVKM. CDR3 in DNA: TGTGCCAGCAGTACAGGAAGGAGCAATCAGCCCCAGCATTTT. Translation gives CASSTGRSNQPQHF.

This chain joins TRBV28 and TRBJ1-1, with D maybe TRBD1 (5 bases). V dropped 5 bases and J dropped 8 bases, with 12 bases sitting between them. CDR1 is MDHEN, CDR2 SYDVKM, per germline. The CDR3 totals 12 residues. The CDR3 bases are TGTGCCAGCAGTCTGATTGGGGGGGAAGCTTTCTTT. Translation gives CASSLIGGEAFF.

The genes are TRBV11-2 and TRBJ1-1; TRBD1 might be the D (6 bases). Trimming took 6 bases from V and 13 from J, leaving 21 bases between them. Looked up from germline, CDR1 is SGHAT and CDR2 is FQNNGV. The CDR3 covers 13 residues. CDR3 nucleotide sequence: TGTGCCAGCAGGGCGTCACAGGGTCGAGATGTTTTCTTT. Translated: CASRASQGRDVFF.

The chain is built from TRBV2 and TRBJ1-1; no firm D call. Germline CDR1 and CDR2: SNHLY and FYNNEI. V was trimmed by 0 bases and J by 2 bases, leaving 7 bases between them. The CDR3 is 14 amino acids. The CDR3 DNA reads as TGTGCCAGCAGTGAAGCAATGAGTAACACTGAAGCTTTCTTT. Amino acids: CASSEAMSNTEAFF.

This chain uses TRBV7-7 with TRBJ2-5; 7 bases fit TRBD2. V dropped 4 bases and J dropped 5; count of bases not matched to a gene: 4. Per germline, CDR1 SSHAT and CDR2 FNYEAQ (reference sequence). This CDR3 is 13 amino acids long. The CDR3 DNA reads TGTGCCAGCAGCTCCGGGAGGCGGGAGACCCAGTACTTC. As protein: CASSSGRRETQYF.